These 23 T cell receptor beta chains share one sample of origin, sequenced in a study of shared clonotypes between healthy human individuals. The repertoire was sequenced with immunoSEQ multiplex PCR; TCRdb's copy has only in-frame clones and lacks some. This sample carries 650,000 to 800,000 clones, 92% of them seen once, and the ten largest clones take about a quarter. Naive CD8 cells, CD45RO-negative and positively selected for CCR7, excluded terminally differentiated effector memory CD45RA+ cells. Sequencing was done on a sample of naive CD8+ T cells sorted from blood. These receptors were obtained from a man under 40 in good health.

The DNA for the CDR3 is TGTGCCAGCAGAACTAGCGGTCCCAATGAGCAGTTCTTC. Residues: CASRTSGPNEQFF. This sequence joins TRBV7-2 and TRBJ2-1, with TRBD2 identical over 8 bases. The CDR3 consists of 13 residues. The V and J ends lost 6 bases and 6 bases, in that order; junction bases with no gene match: 4. The germline CDR1 and CDR2 sequences are SGHTA and FQGNSA.

This chain uses TRBV11-2 with TRBJ2-1; 7 positions match TRBD2. The ends lost 5 bases at V and 4 bases at J; junction bases unmatched: 8. CDR1 SGHAT and CDR2 FQNNGV come from the germline V gene. The CDR3 spans 15 residues. The CDR3 DNA reads TGTGCCAGCAGCCTCCGGGGGACTACTTACAATGAGCAGTTCTTC. Translating gives CASSLRGTTYNEQFF.

The chain couples TRBV11-2 to TRBJ2-5; either TRBD1 or TRBD2 may supply D (7 bases each). The CDR3 covers 14 residues. The germline V gene has CDR1 SGHAT and CDR2 FQNNGV. Trimming took off 5 bases at V and 5 bases at J, with 15 bases between the two ends. CDR3 protein: CASSGEGASETQYF. In DNA, the CDR3 is TGTGCCAGCAGCGGGGAGGGGGCGTCGGAGACCCAGTACTTC.

This chain joins TRBV30 and TRBJ2-7; D may correspond to TRBD1 or TRBD2 (5 bases each). V lost 0 bases, J lost 2 bases, and 8 bases lay in between. The CDR3 is 13 amino acids. Germline lookup yields CDR1 GTSNPN and CDR2 SVGIG (reference sequence). CDR3 in amino acids: CAWSVGETYEQYF. In DNA, the CDR3 is TGTGCCTGGAGTGTAGGGGAGACCTACGAGCAGTACTTC.

The chain is built from TRBV15 and TRBJ2-7; TRBD1 matches 12 bases. The V segment lost 1 base and the J segment 4 bases; nucleotides outside the gene matches: 14. CDR3 size: 19 residues. The germline CDR1 and CDR2 sequences are LNHNV and YYDKDF (reference sequence). CDR3 in amino acids: CATSRVILTGTGGGYEQYF. In DNA, the CDR3 is TGTGCCACCAGCAGAGTTATCCTCACCGGGACAGGGGGCGGATACGAGCAGTACTTC.

CDR3 DNA sequence: TGTGCCAGCAGTCTCCTGGCTAGCTTGGAGACCCAGTACTTC. This translates into CASSLLASLETQYF. The chain recombines TRBV28 with TRBJ2-5; D perhaps matches TRBD2 (5 bases). This CDR3 is 14 amino acids long. Looked up from germline, CDR1 is MDHEN and CDR2 is SYDVKM. V was trimmed by 5 bases and J by 5 bases, leaving 15 bases between them.

To note about this clone: At one end, the junction sequence differs from germline, possibly due to a read error. The chain uses TRBV7-7 and TRBJ2-2; D possibly corresponds to TRBD2 (6 bases). The germline gives CDR1 SSHAT, CDR2 FNYEAQ (reference sequence). This CDR3 contains 16 residues. For the CDR3, the DNA is TGTGCTAGCAGCTTAGATCTAGCGAGAAACACCGGGGAGCTGTTTTTT. It is translated as CASSLDLARNTGELFF.

V and J are TRBV6-6 and TRBJ1-4; D is undetermined. This CDR3 has 14 residues. Germline CDR1 and CDR2: MNHNY and SVGAGI (reference sequence). Trimming cost V 6 bases and J 6 bases, with 14 bases left between them. The CDR3 protein is CASSYGRSYEKLFF. The CDR3 DNA reads as TGTGCCAGCAGCTACGGAAGGTCTTATGAAAAACTGTTTTTT.

The gene calls are TRBV27 and TRBJ2-1, with 7 bases matching TRBD2. CDR3 length: 20 residues. CDR1 is MNHEY and CDR2 is SMNVEV in the germline V gene (reference sequence). V shed 3 bases, J shed 7 bases, and the junction held 24 bases outside the gene matches. CDR3 in DNA: TGTGCCAGCAGTTTGGTTGGCCCGACGGAAGGACTAGTGGGACGGAATGAGCAGTTCTTC. Translating gives CASSLVGPTEGLVGRNEQFF.

V usage is TRBV6-1 and J usage is TRBJ2-7; TRBD2 agrees at 7 bases. CDR1 is MNHNS, CDR2 SASEGT, per germline. Losses at the gene ends were 2 bases for V and 3 bases for J; bases not matched to a gene: 4. The CDR3 covers 14 residues. The chain's CDR3 is CASSELGGSYEQYF. In DNA form, the CDR3 reads TGTGCCAGCAGTGAATTGGGAGGGAGCTACGAGCAGTACTTC.

Only one count was recorded for this clone. This sequence joins TRBV9 and TRBJ2-7; D assignment may be TRBD1 or TRBD2 (7 bases each). Germline CDR1 reads SGDLS; CDR2 reads YYNGEE. The V end was cut by 0 bases, the J end by 2 bases, with 24 bases between. The CDR3 runs to 19 residues. In DNA form, the CDR3 reads TGTGCCAGCAGCGTAGACTTTCGGGGGGAGGACAGGTATCCCTACGAGCAGTACTTC. As protein: CASSVDFRGEDRYPYEQYF.

The rearrangement uses TRBV27 and TRBJ1-1; TRBD1 is a possible D gene (6 bases). This CDR3 contains 13 residues. V was pared by 6 bases and J by 4 bases, with 12 bases between. Germline CDR1 MNHEY, CDR2 SMNVEV (reference sequence). CDR3 loop: CASRGAGSTEAFF. In DNA, the CDR3 is TGTGCCAGCAGGGGGGCGGGGAGCACTGAAGCTTTCTTT.

The chain combines TRBV6-6 with TRBJ2-1; D gene uncertain. CDR3 length: 15 amino acids. Trimming cost V 6 bases and J 0 bases, with 12 bases left between them. Germline V gene data show CDR1 as MNHNY and CDR2 as SVGAGI (reference sequence). CDR3 in amino acids: CASSTTPSSYNEQFF. In DNA, the CDR3 is TGTGCCAGCAGCACGACGCCCAGCTCCTACAATGAGCAGTTCTTC.

This chain links TRBV9 with TRBJ2-7; D not resolved. Looked up from germline, CDR1 is SGDLS and CDR2 is YYNGEE. This CDR3 is 13 amino acids long. The ends were cut back, 3 bases at V and 3 bases at J, with 10 bases in the middle. The CDR3 protein is CASSADPSYEQYF. CDR3 in DNA: TGTGCCAGCAGCGCGGACCCGAGCTACGAGCAGTACTTC.

V usage is TRBV27 and J usage is TRBJ1-2; TRBD1 agrees at 7 bases. Germline-derived CDR1 and CDR2 are MNHEY and SMNVEV (reference sequence). The junction had 14 bases not matched to a gene; V was cut back by 11 bases and J by 8 bases. This CDR3 has 13 residues. The CDR3 bases are TGTGCCGTCCGGGACAGAGGTTCGGGGGGCTACACCTTC. Translation gives CAVRDRGSGGYTF.

The chain combines TRBV5-1 with TRBJ2-2; 7 positions match TRBD2. The CDR3 runs 15 residues. Germline assignment: CDR1 SGHRS and CDR2 YFSETQ. V gave up 7 bases and J gave up 1 base; unmatched junction bases: 7. CDR3 loop: CASAGSGMNTGELFF. In nucleotides, the CDR3 is TGCGCCAGCGCCGGCAGCGGGATGAACACCGGGGAGCTGTTTTTT.

The V and J genes are TRBV6-5 and TRBJ2-7; tentative D call: TRBD1 (5 bases). CDR1 and CDR2 from the germline V gene are MNHEY and SVGAGI. The CDR3 covers 14 residues. Trimming left V 2 bases short and J 1 base short, with 9 bases between. The DNA of the CDR3 is TGTGCCAGCAGTTACGTGTCAGGGTCCTACGAGCAGTACTTC. Translating it yields CASSYVSGSYEQYF.

Note on this clone: A single base separates this from a much larger clone, so it may be a read error. J is TRBJ2-2 and V is TRBV7-2; D uncertain. CDR1 is SGHTA and CDR2 is FQGNSA in the germline V gene. The CDR3 has 12 residues. The CDR3 nucleotides are TGTGCCAGCAGCCCGAGCACCGAGGAGCTGTTTTTT. This gives the protein CASSPSTEELFF.

The chain combines TRBV19 with TRBJ2-7; 8 bases are shared with TRBD2. Per the germline V gene, CDR1 is LNHDA and CDR2 is SQIVND (reference sequence). V lost 6 bases and J lost 7; bases outside the gene matches: 17. This CDR3 comprises 16 residues. The CDR3 coding sequence is TGTGCCAGTAGCCCGAACATTGCGGGAGGTATCTATGAGCAGTACTTC. This translates into CASSPNIAGGIYEQYF.

V gene TRBV18 combines with J gene TRBJ2-5; TRBD2 is a possible D gene (6 bases). V lost 3 bases to trimming and J lost 4 bases, with 12 bases between them. The CDR3 loop spans 14 amino acids. In germline, CDR1 is KGHSH, CDR2 LQKENI. The CDR3 bases are TGTGCCAGCTCACCTCGGGACTTTCTAGAGACCCAGTACTTC. This sequence encodes CASSPRDFLETQYF.

V gene TRBV11-2 combines with J gene TRBJ2-3, with a tentative D call TRBD1 (5 bases). The V and J ends lost 5 bases and 9 bases respectively, with 12 bases between them. Germline CDR1 reads SGHAT; CDR2 reads FQNNGV. The CDR3 sequence is 12 residues long. CDR3 in DNA: TGTGCCAGCAGCGCCCGACAGAAAACGCAGTATTTT. The encoded protein is CASSARQKTQYF.

This clone was observed once. This chain uses TRBV7-8 with TRBJ2-7; tentatively, D is TRBD1 (6 bases). The CDR3 loop spans 14 amino acids. V lost 5 bases and J lost 6, with 17 bases in between. Germline CDR1 SGHVS, CDR2 FQNEAQ. CDR3 nucleotides: TGTGCCAGCAGCGCTAAAGGGGGAGCGGCCGAGCAGTACTTC. As protein: CASSAKGGAAEQYF.

The rearrangement joins TRBV4-3 to TRBJ2-7, with a weak D call TRBD1 (6 bases). Trimming stripped 5 bases from V and 7 bases from J, with 12 bases between. The CDR3 spans 12 residues. Germline V gene lookup returns CDR1 LGHNA and CDR2 YSLEER. The CDR3 spells CASSLRGKEQYF. The CDR3 DNA reads TGCGCCAGCAGCTTGAGGGGGAAGGAGCAGTACTTC.